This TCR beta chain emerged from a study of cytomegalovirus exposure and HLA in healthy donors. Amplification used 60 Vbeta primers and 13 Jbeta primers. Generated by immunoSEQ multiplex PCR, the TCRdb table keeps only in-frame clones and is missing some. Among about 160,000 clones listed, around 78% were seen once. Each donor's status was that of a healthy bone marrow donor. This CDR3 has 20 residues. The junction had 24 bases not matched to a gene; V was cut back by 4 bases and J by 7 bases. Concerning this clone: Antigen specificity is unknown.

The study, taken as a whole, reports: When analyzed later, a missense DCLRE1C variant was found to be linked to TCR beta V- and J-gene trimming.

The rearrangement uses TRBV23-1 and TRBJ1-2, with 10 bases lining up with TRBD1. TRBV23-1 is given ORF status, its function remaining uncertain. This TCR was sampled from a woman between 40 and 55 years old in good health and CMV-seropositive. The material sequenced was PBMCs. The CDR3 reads CASSPYGGDRRDRGFCGYTF. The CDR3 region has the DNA TGCGCCAGCAGTCCATACGGAGGCGATCGGCGGGACAGGGGATTCTGTGGCTACACCTTC.